Here is one T cell receptor (beta chain) with its context. Libraries were prepared by immunoSEQ multiplex PCR; TCRdb keeps only in-frame clonotypes and omits some of them. This sample has 250,000 to 400,000 clones, with 87% found just once. This CDR3 is 15 amino acids long. In germline, CDR1 is MNHEY, CDR2 SMNVEV (reference sequence). Trimming shortened V by 5 bases and J by 3 bases, and 14 bases separated the two germline ends. These data come from a study of cytomegalovirus exposure and HLA in healthy donors. The donors were part of the validation cohort, which consisted of roughly 110 subjects and was separate from the first cohort of 600 to 850 subjects.

The receptor was isolated from a young woman in good health and CMV-seropositive. The chain employs TRBV27 and TRBJ2-1; TRBD1 or TRBD2 may be the D gene (5 bases each). Sample: PBMCs. In DNA, the CDR3 is TGTGCCAGCAGTCCATATGGGACGGACTACAATGAGCAGTTCTTC. Its translation: CASSPYGTDYNEQFF.